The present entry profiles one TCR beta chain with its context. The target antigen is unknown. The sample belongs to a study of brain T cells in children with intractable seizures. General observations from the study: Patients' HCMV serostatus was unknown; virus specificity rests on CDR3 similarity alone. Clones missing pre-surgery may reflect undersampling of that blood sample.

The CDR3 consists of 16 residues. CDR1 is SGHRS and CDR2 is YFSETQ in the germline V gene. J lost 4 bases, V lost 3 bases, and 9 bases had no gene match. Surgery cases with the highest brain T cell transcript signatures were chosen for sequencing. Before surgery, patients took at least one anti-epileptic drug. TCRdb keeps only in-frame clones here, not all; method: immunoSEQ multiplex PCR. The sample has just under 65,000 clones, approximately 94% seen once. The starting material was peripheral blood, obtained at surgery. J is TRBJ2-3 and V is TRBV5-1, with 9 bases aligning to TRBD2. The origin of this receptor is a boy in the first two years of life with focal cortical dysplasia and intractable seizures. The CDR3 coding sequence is TGCGCCAGCAGCTCGAATGGGGGACTAGCCGCAGATACGCAGTATTTT. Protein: CASSSNGGLAADTQYF.